The following is a TCR beta chain sequence with its context. The target antigen is unknown. No conserved phenylalanine or tryptophan ends this CDR3, so it is likely a read error. Breast cancer patients provided tissue from their axillary draining lymph nodes. The germline gives CDR1 PRHDT, CDR2 FYEKMQ (reference sequence). V lost 5 bases to trimming and J lost 4 bases, with 20 bases between them. The CDR3 runs 16 residues. These data come from a study of breast tumors, draining lymph nodes, adjacent tissues. Study-wide results and caveats: Luminal-like breast cancer showed significantly higher tumor–nontumor repertoire similarity than basal-like. Most tumor T cells seemingly derive from lymph node, then expand in tumor. Data only fit, rather than demonstrated, lymph node origin of most tumor T cells. Tumor TCR diversity was below lymph nodes but above nontumor tissue.

Using its own MiXCR run on the multiplex PCR reads, TCRdb lists one record per CDR3 protein. Among fewer than 140,000 distinct CDR3 sequences listed, about 30% were seen once. This clonotype originated in a female donor with breast cancer. Some clones in this sample may be carry-over from other donors' samples. V and J are TRBV13 and TRBJ2-5; a weak D match, TRBD1 (6 bases). Sequencing used axillary lymph node tissue. The CDR3 DNA reads TGTGCCAGCAGCCTCGCAGGGGAAACGACAGGAGAGACCCAGTACTGC. It encodes CASSLAGETTGETQYC.